This TCR beta chain came from a study of T cell repertoires in cytomegalovirus infection. Study details: Peptides in the study included HLA-C-restricted and HLA-B-restricted CMV epitopes. Public TCR beta signatures were indicative of both CMV infection and a matching HLA type.

CDR1 and CDR2 (germline): SGHDT, YYEEEE. This CDR3 is 15 amino acids long. The V end was cut by 6 bases, the J end by 8 bases, with 21 bases between. Broader study findings: Cumulative public TCR beta family frequency identified CMV carriers with the relevant HLA. Predominance within the ex vivo response was attributable to HLA-C-restricted CMV-specific TCR beta clonotypes.

Comments on this clonotype: What it binds is unknown.

TCRdb analysed the reads with MiXCR anew, one entry per CDR3 protein. Here the sample spans approximately 730,000 distinct CDR3 sequences, 25% to 30% being singletons. The receptor comes from a human donor in good health (CMV status not recorded). Some clones in this sample may be carry-over from other donors' samples. The sequences come from cultured CD8+ T cells from PBMCs, collected from culture after CMV antigen stimulation. The chain recombines TRBV5-6 with TRBJ2-1, with D possibly matching TRBD1 (6 bases). The CDR3 nucleotides are TGTGCCAGCAACCGGGATGGGGACAACATCGATGAGCAGTTCTTC. Translating gives CASNRDGDNIDEQFF.